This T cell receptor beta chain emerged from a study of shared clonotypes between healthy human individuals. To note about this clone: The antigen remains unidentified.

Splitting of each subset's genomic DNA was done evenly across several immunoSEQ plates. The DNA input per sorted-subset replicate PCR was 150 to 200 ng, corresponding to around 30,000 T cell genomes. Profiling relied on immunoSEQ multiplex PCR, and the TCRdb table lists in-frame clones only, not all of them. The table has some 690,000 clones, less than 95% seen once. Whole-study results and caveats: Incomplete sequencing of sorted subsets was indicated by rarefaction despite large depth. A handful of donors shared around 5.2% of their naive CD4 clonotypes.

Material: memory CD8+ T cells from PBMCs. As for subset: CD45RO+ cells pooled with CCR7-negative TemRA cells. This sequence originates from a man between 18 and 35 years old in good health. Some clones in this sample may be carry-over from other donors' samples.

CDR3 residues: CASSPSLGPSSYEQYF. The CDR3, as DNA: TGTGCCAGCAGTCCCTCACTGGGCCCCAGCTCCTACGAGCAGTACTTC. The chain recombines TRBV27 with TRBJ2-7, with no clear D. CDR1 is MNHEY and CDR2 is SMNVEV in the germline V gene (reference sequence). The CDR3 totals 16 residues. The V and J ends lost 5 bases and 0 bases respectively, with 17 bases between them.